This T cell receptor (beta chain) appears in the sequencing data of a study of blood T cell repertoires in COVID-19. About the research overall: Donors in the United States, Italy and Spain gave samples during acute or convalescent COVID-19. T cells, B-cell-depleted T cells, or PBMCs provided the cDNA or gDNA that served as material.

Original methodology: From reference gene primer amplification, estimates of nucleated cell counts were derived. Sequenced by immunoSEQ multiplex PCR; TCRdb stores in-frame clones only, minus some. The V and J calls and clone size are taken from that table; D and trimming were inferred from the DNA. The sample includes about 220,000 clones, around 84% seen only once; the top ten take around 2.9%. This CDR3 has 12 amino acids. Trimming shortened V by 6 bases and J by 4 bases, and 10 bases separated the two germline ends. CDR1 is SGHTS, CDR2 YDEGEE, per germline. The specimen was peripheral blood. The rearrangement uses TRBV5-8 and TRBJ1-2; D gene uncertain. This receptor was obtained from a man aged 45 to 65 who had recovered from COVID-19. The CDR3 sequence is CASTVGSYGYTF. The CDR3 coding sequence is TGTGCCAGCACCGTTGGTAGCTATGGCTACACCTTC.